These T cell receptor beta chains were read from a single sample in a study of blood T cell repertoires in COVID-19. TCRdb's copy holds only in-frame clones and misses some; the assay was immunoSEQ multiplex PCR. The sample holds 400,000 to 450,000 clones; about nine tenths are singletons and the top ten take approximately 0.65%. Sequenced input: PBMCs or T cells enriched from blood (not recorded which). The receptors here all came from a young man who had recovered from COVID-19. The CDR3 runs from the conserved cysteine through the conserved F or W. D genes are given only for firm matches. The size of a clone is reported for some rows only, either as once, few or many, or as a class for expanded clones.

cdr3_length,d_call,j_call,v_call,clone_size,cdr3_nt,cdr3_aa
15,.,TRBJ2-2,TRBV11-2,.,TGTGCCAGCAGCTCGTTGGCAGGCAACACCGGGGAGCTGTTTTTT,CASSSLAGNTGELFF
17,TRBD2,TRBJ2-1,TRBV5-1,.,TGCGCCAGCAGCTTCGGGTCTAGCGGGGGGCGGCACAATGAGCAGTTCTTC,CASSFGSSGGRHNEQFF
16,.,TRBJ1-1,TRBV10-2,.,TGCGCCAGCAGTCCCAACCCCGGCGGGAGGGCCGCTGAAGCTTTCTTT,CASSPNPGGRAAEAFF
10,.,TRBJ1-2,TRBV29-1,.,TGCAGCGTGGGGGGATCTGGCTACACCTTC,CSVGGSGYTF
14,TRBD1,TRBJ1-6,TRBV6-1,few,TGTGCCAGCAGTGAGGACAGGGATAATTCACCCCTCCACTTT,CASSEDRDNSPLHF
16,.,TRBJ2-2,TRBV7-9,.,TGTGCCAGCAGCTTAGTGGCAGGGTCGAACACCGGGGAGCTGTTTTTT,CASSLVAGSNTGELFF
18,TRBD2,TRBJ2-1,TRBV14,.,TGTGCCAGCAGCGGTGGGCTAGCGGGAGGGATTATCTACAATGAGCAGTTCTTC,CASSGGLAGGIIYNEQFF
15,.,TRBJ1-5,TRBV6-5,.,TGTGCCAGCAGTTACTCGGCAGGGTTCACTCAGCCCCAGCATTTT,CASSYSAGFTQPQHF
16,TRBD1,TRBJ1-2,TRBV5-1,.,TGCGCCAGCAGCTTGTCCCGACAGGGTCGACCCTATGGCTACACCTTC,CASSLSRQGRPYGYTF
13,.,TRBJ1-5,TRBV21-1,.,TGTGCCAGCACCAGACACCACAATCAGCCCCAGCATTTT,CASTRHHNQPQHF
15,.,TRBJ2-2,TRBV19,.,TGTGCCAGTAGCCCGGGACATAGGAACACCGGGGAGCTGTTTTTT,CASSPGHRNTGELFF
15,.,TRBJ2-1,TRBV6-2/TRBV6-3,.,TGTGCCAGCAGTTACTGGCTCAGCTCCTACAATGAGCAGTTCTTC,CASSYWLSSYNEQFF
12,.,TRBJ1-1,TRBV29-1,.,TGCAGCGCACACAGGGCCGACACTGAAGCTTTCTTT,CSAHRADTEAFF
13,TRBD2,TRBJ2-2,TRBV30,.,TGTGCCTGGGTAACTAGCGATCCCGGGGAGCTGTTTTTT,CAWVTSDPGELFF
16,.,TRBJ2-3,TRBV18,.,TGTGCCAGCTCACCACCGGTTATATCGGGACAAAGTACGCAGTATTTT,CASSPPVISGQSTQYF
13,TRBD1,TRBJ1-1,TRBV29-1,once,TGCAGCGGCTCGACAGGGGTGAACACTGAAGCTTTCTTT,CSGSTGVNTEAFF
13,.,TRBJ2-7,TRBV7-8,.,TGTGCCAGCAGCTTAGGGACAGTGTACGAGCAGTACTTC,CASSLGTVYEQYF
15,TRBD1,TRBJ1-6,TRBV10-3,.,TGTGCCATCGGGCGGGAGGGGGCAGATAATTCACCCCTCCACTTT,CAIGREGADNSPLHF
16,.,TRBJ2-2,TRBV11-3,.,TGTGCCAGCAGCTCCGGACAGCAGGCGAACACCGGGGAGCTGTTTTTT,CASSSGQQANTGELFF
16,.,TRBJ2-1,TRBV11-1,.,TGTGCCAGCAGCCCGAGACCCGGGACTTCGGCCGGTGAGCAGTTCTTC,CASSPRPGTSAGEQFF
13,.,TRBJ2-5,TRBV10-3,.,TGTGCCATCAGCCCGAGAGTGCGGGAGACCCAGTACTTC,CAISPRVRETQYF
14,.,TRBJ2-1,TRBV5-1,.,TGCGCCAGCACCGGCGGTGGCGGGTACAATGAGCAGTTCTTC,CASTGGGGYNEQFF
16,TRBD2,TRBJ2-7,TRBV5-6,.,TGTGCCAGCAGCCTTCTCTATACTAGCGGATCCTACGAGCAGTACTTC,CASSLLYTSGSYEQYF
13,.,TRBJ1-1,TRBV6-1,few,TGTGCCAGCAGACTACAGGGGAACACTGAAGCTTTCTTT,CASRLQGNTEAFF
14,.,TRBJ2-3,TRBV13,.,TGTGCCAGCAGCGTGGCGGTCCTCACAGATACGCAGTATTTT,CASSVAVLTDTQYF
15,.,TRBJ1-4,TRBV2,.,TGTGCCAGCCTACCTGCCCTGGGACTACGAGAAAAACTGTTTTTT,CASLPALGLREKLFF
14,TRBD1,TRBJ1-5,TRBV5-6,.,TGTGCCAGCAGCCGGGGACAGTTAAATCAGCCCCAGCATTTT,CASSRGQLNQPQHF